Shown below are 25 T cell receptor beta chains from a single sample sequenced in a study of T cells in Graves' hyperthyroidism and ophthalmopathy. The source material, RNA transcripts, was used to amplify TCR beta CDR3 regions. With the HTBI primer set, the TCR CDR3 went through a first round of RT-PCR. TCRdb passed the multiplex PCR reads through MiXCR, listing each CDR3 protein once. The table has tens of thousands of distinct CDR3 sequences, around 48% seen once. The sample consisted of blood. These receptors came from a woman aged 45 to 65 with Graves' hyperthyroidism that later progressed to Graves' ophthalmopathy.

The chain has TRBV5-4 and TRBJ2-1; TRBD2 aligns across 12 bases. Trimming removed 0 bases from V and 3 bases from J; junction bases left unmatched: 7. The CDR3 spans 18 residues. The germline gives CDR1 SGHNT, CDR2 YYREEE (reference sequence). This CDR3 is CASSLASLAGGGYNEQFF. The CDR3 DNA reads TGTGCCAGCAGCTTGGCGTCACTAGCGGGAGGTGGCTACAATGAGCAGTTCTTC.

This clonotype came up once. This CDR3 is missing its conserved last phenylalanine or tryptophan, likely due to a read error. No DNA is shown, since the ends of the CDR3 on it are uncertain; the CDR3 is the one TCRdb lists. This chain's CDR3 is CASSEYIIWGQRRDL. The chain combines TRBV2 with TRBJ2-6. The CDR3 extends over 15 residues, inclusive of both ends. Germline V gives CDR1 SNHLY, CDR2 FYNNEI.

The chain couples TRBV7-9 to TRBJ2-1; D unresolved. Germline V lookup: CDR1 SEHNR, CDR2 FQNEAQ (reference sequence). Between the trimmed V and J ends, which lost 10 bases and 5 bases, there was a span of 15 bases. This CDR3 has 13 residues. CDR3 loop: CAMTLDGDNEQFF. The CDR3 DNA sequence: TGTGCCATGACCTTGGACGGAGACAATGAGCAGTTCTTC.

This clonotype is labeled medium-sized. The chain uses TRBV7-9 and TRBJ1-5; D unresolved. Trimming removed 0 bases from V and 5 bases from J, with 8 bases in between. This CDR3 is built from 14 residues. CDR1 and CDR2 (germline): SEHNR, FQNEAQ (reference sequence). In DNA form, the CDR3 reads TGTGCCAGCAGCTTAGCGAATAACGATCAGCCCCAGCATTTT. Protein: CASSLANNDQPQHF.

This sequence joins TRBV19 and TRBJ2-3; a possible D gene is TRBD1 (6 bases). Germline-derived CDR1 and CDR2 are LNHDA and SQIVND (reference sequence). This CDR3 spans 14 amino acids. V was clipped by 7 bases and J by 2 bases, with 13 bases between them. DNA of the CDR3: TGTGCCAGTAATCGACAGGTGAACACAGATACGCAGTATTTT. Translation gives CASNRQVNTDTQYF.

Points on this clonotype: As the CDR3 is not closed by the conserved phenylalanine or tryptophan, this likely results from a read error. The DNA is left out, because the CDR3 cannot be placed on it with certainty; the CDR3 is given as TCRdb lists it. This chain joins TRBV6-4 and TRBJ2-7; whether TRBD1, the table's D call, matches the DNA was not checked. Germline CDR1 reads MRHNA; CDR2 reads SNTAGT. Counting both end residues, the CDR3 totals 16 amino acids. The CDR3 reads CASSEMRTGLKPTSST.

This clonotype was counted many times. The chain recombines TRBV5-1 with TRBJ2-5, with D perhaps matching TRBD2 (6 bases). CDR1 is SGHRS, CDR2 YFSETQ, per germline. CDR3 length: 14 residues. V was trimmed by 5 bases and J by 5 bases, leaving 16 bases between them. The CDR3 nucleotides read TGCGCCAGCAGTTGGGCGGGAAAGGACGAGACCCAGTACTTC. Its protein product is CASSWAGKDETQYF.

The chain joins TRBV14 to TRBJ1-6; tentatively, D is TRBD1 (5 bases). V gave up 4 bases and J gave up 3 bases, with 22 bases separating them. CDR1 and CDR2 from the germline V gene are SGHDN and FVKESK. The CDR3 spans 19 residues. DNA for the CDR3: TGTGCCAGCAGCCCATGGGGGTGGGTAGGAGAAAACTATAATTCACCCCTCCACTTT. It encodes CASSPWGWVGENYNSPLHF.

V gene TRBV20-1 combines with J gene TRBJ2-3; D may correspond to TRBD1 or TRBD2 (7 bases each). Germline CDR1 and CDR2: DFQATT and SNEGSKA (reference sequence). The CDR3 consists of 16 residues. Deletions cut 3 bases from V and 5 bases from J, with 21 bases between. In DNA, the CDR3 is TGCAGTGCTAGGGATACAGGGGAGGGCCTTTTAGATACGCAGTATTTT. Protein sequence: CSARDTGEGLLDTQYF.

V and J are TRBV20-1 and TRBJ2-5, with D possibly matching TRBD2 (5 bases). The CDR3 contains 13 residues. The ends were cut back, 2 bases at V and 5 bases at J, with 12 bases in the middle. CDR1 is DFQATT and CDR2 is SNEGSKA in the germline V gene (reference sequence). DNA of the CDR3: TGCAGTGCTAGAAAGGGAGCGAGGGAGACCCAGTACTTC. Its translation is CSARKGARETQYF.

This clonotype was counted ten times or more. The J gene is TRBJ2-7, the V gene TRBV3-1; D gene ambiguous. The CDR3 runs to 12 residues. Germline V gene sequence: CDR1 LGHDT, CDR2 YNNKEL (reference sequence). The ends were cut back, 4 bases at V and 3 bases at J, with 7 bases in the middle. CDR3 DNA sequence: TGTGCCAGCAGCCGTCATCGCTACGAGCAGTACTTC. This translates into CASSRHRYEQYF.

The chain couples TRBV19 to TRBJ2-2, with 8 bases identical to TRBD2. The CDR3 is 14 amino acids. Unmatched junction bases numbered 4, after V lost 3 bases and J lost 7 bases. CDR1 is LNHDA and CDR2 is SQIVND in the germline V gene (reference sequence). The CDR3 is CASSIGGGSGELFF. The CDR3 DNA is TGTGCCAGTAGTATCGGGGGGGGAAGCGGGGAGCTGTTTTTT.

The V call is TRBV9, the J call TRBJ2-3; the D gene is possibly TRBD1 (6 bases). The CDR3 length is 15 residues. With 0 bases removed from V and 3 bases from J, the gap between germline ends came to 11 bases. Germline loops: CDR1 SGDLS, CDR2 YYNGEE. Here the CDR3 reads CASSVGTEGTDTQYF. The CDR3 DNA reads TGTGCCAGCAGCGTAGGGACAGAGGGGACAGATACGCAGTATTTT.

In its sample, this clonotype is medium-sized. The chain links TRBV7-8 to TRBJ2-7; D possibly uses TRBD1 or TRBD2 (5 bases each). Per germline, CDR1 SGHVS and CDR2 FQNEAQ. The V end was cut by 3 bases, the J end by 2 bases, with 11 bases between. The CDR3 runs 14 residues. In DNA, the CDR3 is TGTGCCAGCAGCTTTGAGGGGTTCCCCTACGAGCAGTACTTC. Residues: CASSFEGFPYEQYF.

This rearrangement joins TRBV10-3 to TRBJ2-1; TRBD1 aligns across 9 bases. V gave up 9 bases and J gave up 3 bases; unmatched junction bases: 3. Germline V gene sequence: CDR1 ENHRY, CDR2 SYGVKD. The CDR3 runs to 13 residues. The CDR3 loop reads CAMRTGDYNEQFF. The CDR3 DNA reads as TGTGCCATGAGGACAGGGGACTACAATGAGCAGTTCTTC.

In its sample, this clonotype was seen many times. The chain is built from TRBV19 and TRBJ1-5, with D hard to call. Germline CDR1 is LNHDA and CDR2 is SQIVND (reference sequence). The CDR3 runs to 15 residues. Trimming took off 3 bases at V and 4 bases at J, with 13 bases between the two ends. The CDR3: CASSIRAVGNQPQHF. CDR3 DNA sequence: TGTGCCAGTAGTATCCGGGCGGTAGGTAATCAGCCCCAGCATTTT.

The table lists this clonotype with a few counts. The chain employs TRBV29-1 and TRBJ2-1, with 8 bases aligning to TRBD2. The CDR3 is made up of 15 amino acids. Trimming at V came to 2 bases and at J to 9 bases, leaving 12 bases not matched to a gene. Germline CDR1 and CDR2: SQVTM and ANQGSEA. CDR3 sequence (DNA): TGCAGCGTTGAACGAGCGGGAGATAGGGATGGTGAGCAGTTCTTC. It codes for CSVERAGDRDGEQFF.

As to this clonotype: An end of the junction does not agree with germline; a read error may underlie this. The V gene is TRBV6-1, the J gene TRBJ1-1; D not resolved. Germline assignment: CDR1 MNHNS and CDR2 SASEGT. This CDR3 has 16 residues. The CDR3 DNA reads TGTGCCAGCCGTGAGGTGTCCCCCCATGGCTACACTGAAGCTTTCTTT. Translated: CASREVSPHGYTEAFF.

This clonotype was recorded at least ten times. V and J are TRBV12-3 or TRBV12-4 and TRBJ2-1; 10 bases are a match to TRBD2. There are 11 residues in the CDR3. J was trimmed by 15 bases and V by 7 bases; bases with no gene match: 6. CDR3 sequence: CASNSGRATFF. CDR3 coding DNA: TGTGCCAGCAACAGCGGGAGGGCCACGTTCTTC.

V is TRBV6-1 and J is TRBJ1-6; tentatively, D is TRBD1 (6 bases). CDR1 and CDR2 from the germline V gene are MNHNS and SASEGT. This CDR3 contains 13 residues. The V end was cut by 7 bases, the J end by 9 bases, with 13 bases between. The CDR3 reads CASNDEGVSPLHF. Here the CDR3 DNA reads TGTGCCAGCAACGATGAGGGGGTTTCACCCCTCCACTTT.

The rearrangement uses TRBV20-1 and TRBJ1-1; 10 bases align to TRBD1. This CDR3 contains 14 residues. Germline values: CDR1 DFQATT, CDR2 SNEGSKA (reference sequence). The V segment lost 7 bases and the J segment 4 bases; nucleotides outside the gene matches: 9. The CDR3 reads CSGLTGGRGTEAFF. The CDR3 nucleotides read TGCAGTGGTCTGACAGGGGGCCGGGGCACTGAAGCTTTCTTT.

This clonotype was seen at least ten times. The chain links TRBV7-6 to TRBJ2-5, with 11 bases that match TRBD2. Per germline, CDR1 SGHVS and CDR2 FNYEAQ. The V gene end was trimmed by 5 bases and the J gene end by 1 base; junction bases not matched to a gene: 6. The CDR3 sequence is 16 residues long. The CDR3 is CASSPLAGELQETQYF. The CDR3 DNA reads TGTGCCAGCAGCCCACTAGCGGGAGAACTCCAAGAGACCCAGTACTTC.

In this sample, this clonotype turned up many times. The chain carries TRBV20-1 and TRBJ2-5; possible D gene TRBD2, 6 bases. CDR1 is DFQATT and CDR2 is SNEGSKA in the germline V gene (reference sequence). This CDR3 comprises 15 residues. Trimming pared 0 bases from V and 2 bases from J, leaving 13 bases between. The CDR3 DNA sequence: TGCAGTGCTAGAGATTTTAGGGAGGCGCAAGAGACCCAGTACTTC. Translation: CSARDFREAQETQYF.

The chain carries TRBV20-1 and TRBJ1-6; D is unclear. Germline CDR1 reads DFQATT; CDR2 reads SNEGSKA (reference sequence). The CDR3 sequence is 18 residues long. The V end was cut by 0 bases, the J end by 0 bases, with 15 bases between. CDR3 DNA sequence: TGCAGTGCTAGAGATGAATCGGGCCGAAGCTCCTATAATTCACCCCTCCACTTT. The encoded protein is CSARDESGRSSYNSPLHF.

This clonotype has at least ten counts. This sequence may be a read error, since a much larger clone differs from it by one base. The J gene is TRBJ2-5, the V gene TRBV4-1; 11 nucleotides agree with TRBD2. The CDR3 sequence is 15 residues long. CDR1 MGHRA and CDR2 YSYEKL come from the germline V gene. Here the CDR3 reads CAGSQGVAGGTAQYF. CDR3 nucleotide sequence: TGCGCCGGCAGCCAAGGTGTAGCGGGAGGGACGGCCCAGTACTTC.